This T cell receptor (beta chain) was obtained from a study of T cell repertoires in cytomegalovirus infection (dated by TCRdb to the late 2010s). Broadly, across the study: Recently identified HLA-C-restricted CMV epitopes, whose presentation resists viral immunomodulation, were targeted by peptide stimulations together with well-studied HLA-B-restricted epitopes. Donor HLA type was relevant to the analysis, as public TCR beta signatures indicated carriage of CMV infection together with the matching HLA type.

What the work shows at the level of the full study, not this receptor alone: In both this cohort and an independent cohort of 350 or so donors, the cumulative frequency of public TCR beta family members distinguished carriers of CMV infection plus the relevant HLA type. The ex vivo response was dominated by HLA-C-restricted CMV-specific TCR beta clonotypes, which also provided the single most frequent clonotype in two of eight donors.

This clonotype was picked up a small number of times. Its antigen remains undetermined. Nothing much larger sits one base from this clone, and base qualities are not available. According to the germline V gene, CDR1 reads SGHTA and CDR2 reads FQGTGA. The junction carries 16 bases between V and J, which are trimmed by 3 bases and 5 bases respectively. The CDR3 holds 15 amino acids from the cysteine to the phenylalanine. Only the CDR3 portion is preserved as DNA: 45 bases, with reading frame beginning at the first base. Sequenced using an Illumina HiSeq 1500. TCRdb handled the public reads itself, with Q25 trimming in fastp and clone calling in MiXCR, and kept productive beta chains. Records with the same CDR3 protein are collapsed into one entry carrying the most frequent genes and DNA. The sample includes some 200,000 distinct CDR3 sequences, with 35% to 45% observed a single time. The top ten clones comprise roughly three fifths of the sample.

The treatment or condition label here, explained by the study, means: in vitro stimulation with specific CMV peptide epitopes to enrich CMV-specific T cells. The sequence was obtained from a human donor in good health (CMV status not recorded). Some clones in this sample may be carry-over from other donors' samples. The rearranged chain carries TRBV7-3 and TRBJ2-5; TRBD2 might be the D gene, on 7 matching bases. The sequencing used CD8+ T cells from cultured PBMCs, collected from culture after CMV antigen stimulation. The CDR3 corresponds to CASSLGGGGEETQYF. The sequence in DNA is TGTGCCAGCAGCTTGGGAGGGGGAGGCGAGGAGACCCAGTACTTC.